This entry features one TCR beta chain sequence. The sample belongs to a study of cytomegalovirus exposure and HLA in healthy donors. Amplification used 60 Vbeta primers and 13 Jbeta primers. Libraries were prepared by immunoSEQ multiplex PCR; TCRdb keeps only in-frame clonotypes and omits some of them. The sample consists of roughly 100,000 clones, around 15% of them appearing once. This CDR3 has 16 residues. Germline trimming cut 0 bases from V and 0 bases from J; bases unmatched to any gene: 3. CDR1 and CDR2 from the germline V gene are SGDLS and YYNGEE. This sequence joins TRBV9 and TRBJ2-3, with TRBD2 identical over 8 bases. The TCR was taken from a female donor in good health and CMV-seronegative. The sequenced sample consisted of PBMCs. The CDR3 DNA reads TGTGCCAGCAGCGTAGGATCGGGGGGGAGCACAGATACGCAGTATTTT. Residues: CASSVGSGGSTDTQYF.